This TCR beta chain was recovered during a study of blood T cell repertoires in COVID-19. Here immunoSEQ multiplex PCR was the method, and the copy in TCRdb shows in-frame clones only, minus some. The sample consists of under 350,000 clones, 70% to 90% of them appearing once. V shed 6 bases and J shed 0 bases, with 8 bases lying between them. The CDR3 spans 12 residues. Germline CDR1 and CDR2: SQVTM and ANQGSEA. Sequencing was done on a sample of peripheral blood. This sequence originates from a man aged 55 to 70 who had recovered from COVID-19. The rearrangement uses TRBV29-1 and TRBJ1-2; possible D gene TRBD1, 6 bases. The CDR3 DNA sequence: TGCAGCGTGAGGACAGCTAACTATGGCTACACCTTC. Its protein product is CSVRTANYGYTF. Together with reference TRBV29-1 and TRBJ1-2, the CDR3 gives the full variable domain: SAVISQKPSRDICQRGTSLTIQCQVDSQVTMMFWYRQQPGQSLTLIATANQGSEATYESGFVIDKFPISRPNLTFSTLTVSNMSPEDSSIYLCSVRTANYGYTFGSGTRLTVV.